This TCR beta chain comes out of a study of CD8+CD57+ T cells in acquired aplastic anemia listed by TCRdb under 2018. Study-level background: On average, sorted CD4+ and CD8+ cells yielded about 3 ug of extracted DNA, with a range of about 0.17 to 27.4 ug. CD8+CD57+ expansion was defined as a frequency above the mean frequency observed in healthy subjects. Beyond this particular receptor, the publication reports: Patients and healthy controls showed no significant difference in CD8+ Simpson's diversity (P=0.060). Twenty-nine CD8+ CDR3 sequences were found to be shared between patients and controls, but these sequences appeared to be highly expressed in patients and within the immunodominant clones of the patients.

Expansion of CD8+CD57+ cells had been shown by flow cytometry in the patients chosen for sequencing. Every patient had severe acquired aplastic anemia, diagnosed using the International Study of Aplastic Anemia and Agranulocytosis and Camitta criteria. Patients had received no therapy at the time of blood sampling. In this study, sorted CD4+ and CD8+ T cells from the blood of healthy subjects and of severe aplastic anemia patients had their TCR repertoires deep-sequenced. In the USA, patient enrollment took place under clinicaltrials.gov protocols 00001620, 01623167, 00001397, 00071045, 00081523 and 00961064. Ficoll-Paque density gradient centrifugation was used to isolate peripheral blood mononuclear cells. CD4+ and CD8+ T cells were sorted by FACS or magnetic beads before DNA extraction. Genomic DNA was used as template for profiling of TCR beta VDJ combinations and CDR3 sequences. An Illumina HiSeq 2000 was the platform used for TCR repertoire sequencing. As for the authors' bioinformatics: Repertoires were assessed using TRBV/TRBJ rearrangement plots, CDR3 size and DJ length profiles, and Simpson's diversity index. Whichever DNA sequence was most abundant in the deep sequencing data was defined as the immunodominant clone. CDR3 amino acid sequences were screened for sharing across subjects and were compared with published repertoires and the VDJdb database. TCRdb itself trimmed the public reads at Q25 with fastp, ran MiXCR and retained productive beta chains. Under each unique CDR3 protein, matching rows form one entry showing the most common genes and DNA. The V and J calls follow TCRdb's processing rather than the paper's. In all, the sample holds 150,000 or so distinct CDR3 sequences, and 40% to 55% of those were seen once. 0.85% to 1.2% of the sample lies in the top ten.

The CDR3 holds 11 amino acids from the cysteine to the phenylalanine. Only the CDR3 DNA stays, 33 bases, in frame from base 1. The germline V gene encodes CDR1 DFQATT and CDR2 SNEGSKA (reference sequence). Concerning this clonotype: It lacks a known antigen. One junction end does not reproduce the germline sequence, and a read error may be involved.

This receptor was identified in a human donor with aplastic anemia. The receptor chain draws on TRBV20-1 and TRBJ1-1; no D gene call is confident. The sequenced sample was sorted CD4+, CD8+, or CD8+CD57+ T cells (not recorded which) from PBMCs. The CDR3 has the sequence CSAFSSTGAFF. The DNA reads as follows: TGCAGTGCTTTTAGCAGCACTGGAGCTTTCTTT.